This T cell receptor (beta chain) was captured in a study of blood T cells in healthy people across ages. The study's findings and limits: In the absence of known donor CMV status, changes in expanded clonotypes were possibly confounded. TCR beta diversity per million T cells fell roughly linearly with age.

With a J-beta primer mix and a sample-barcoded 5' primer, a second PCR ran roughly 6 to 12 cycles. TCRdb passed the 5' RACE reads through MiXCR, listing each CDR3 protein once. The sample lists approximately 800,000 distinct CDR3 sequences, around half seen once, with roughly 40% in the top ten. A note on this clonotype: What it recognizes is unknown.

Source material: blood. The sequence was obtained from a man at least 80 years old in good health.

CDR3 sequence reads: CASSPIDRDYEQYF. The CDR3, as DNA: TGTGCCAGCAGTCCGATTGACAGGGATTACGAGCAGTACTTC. The chain carries TRBV28 and TRBJ2-7; 7 bases align to TRBD1. This CDR3 region has 14 residues. The germline V gene has CDR1 MDHEN and CDR2 SYDVKM. Germline trimming cut 5 bases from V and 4 bases from J; bases unmatched to any gene: 8.